Shown below are 27 T cell receptor beta chains from a single sample sequenced in a study of cytomegalovirus exposure and HLA in healthy donors. Researchers ran the PCR with 60 Vbeta and 13 Jbeta primers. Repertoires were generated with immunoSEQ multiplex PCR, while TCRdb's copy carries only in-frame clones and drops some. This repertoire shows 160,000 or so clones, around 80% found once; its top ten account for around 0.69%. Sequencing used PBMCs. These receptors came from a woman in her 40s in good health and CMV-seronegative.

The V gene is TRBV30, the J gene TRBJ1-2; D remains ambiguous. CDR1 and CDR2 from the germline V gene are GTSNPN and SVGIG (reference sequence). The CDR3 contains 13 residues. V was shortened by 5 bases and J by 4 bases, with 14 bases between the two germline ends. CDR3 nucleotides: TGTGCCTGGGGACTTACCGGGCGCTATGGCTACACCTTC. This gives the protein CAWGLTGRYGYTF.

The V and J genes are TRBV19 and TRBJ1-1; D remains unclear. The V end was cut by 8 bases, the J end by 4 bases, with 20 bases between. Germline CDR1 is LNHDA and CDR2 is SQIVND (reference sequence). This CDR3 has 15 amino acids. Here the CDR3 reads CASLTPGMLSTEAFF. Here the CDR3 DNA reads TGTGCCAGTCTAACTCCGGGGATGTTAAGCACTGAAGCTTTCTTT.

The V gene is TRBV5-4, the J gene TRBJ1-1; 7 bases line up with TRBD1. CDR1 is SGHNT and CDR2 is YYREEE in the germline V gene (reference sequence). The CDR3 sequence is 14 residues long. V was clipped by 2 bases and J by 2 bases; unmatched bases: 3. The CDR3 region has the DNA TGTGCCAGCAGCTTACAGGGGTCAAACACTGAAGCTTTCTTT. It encodes CASSLQGSNTEAFF. Drawing the rest from reference TRBV5-4 and TRBJ1-1, the complete variable domain is ETGVTQSPTHLIKTRGQQVTLRCSSQSGHNTVSWYQQALGQGPQFIFQYYREEENGRGNFPPRFSGLQFPNYSSELNVNALELDDSALYLCASSLQGSNTEAFFGQGTRLTVV.

V and J are TRBV28 and TRBJ1-5; tentatively, D is TRBD1 (5 bases). The CDR3 contains 14 residues. With 3 bases removed from V and 6 bases from J, the gap between germline ends came to 12 bases. Germline V gene sequence: CDR1 MDHEN, CDR2 SYDVKM. CDR3 protein: CASSFAGMGQPQHF. The CDR3 DNA reads as TGTGCCAGCAGTTTTGCAGGGATGGGTCAGCCCCAGCATTTT.

The genes are TRBV9 and TRBJ2-7; TRBD1 might be the D (6 bases). The V end was cut by 0 bases, the J end by 3 bases, with 13 bases between. The CDR3 consists of 15 residues. Germline lookup yields CDR1 SGDLS and CDR2 YYNGEE. The CDR3 sequence: CASSVDGGIDYEQYF. The DNA for the CDR3 is TGTGCCAGCAGCGTAGATGGGGGCATCGACTACGAGCAGTACTTC.

This chain uses TRBV7-9 with TRBJ2-1; 7 bases match TRBD2. The CDR3 is 17 residues long. The germline V gene encodes CDR1 SEHNR and CDR2 FQNEAQ (reference sequence). V was clipped by 4 bases and J by 0 bases; unmatched bases: 9. In DNA, the CDR3 is TGTGCCAGCAGCTCAATGACTAGCAAACGCTCCTACAATGAGCAGTTCTTC. This encodes CASSSMTSKRSYNEQFF.

The genes are TRBV7-3 and TRBJ2-7, with D possibly being TRBD2 (6 bases). This CDR3 has 17 residues. V gave up 1 base and J gave up 7 bases, with 23 bases separating them. Germline CDR1 reads SGHTA; CDR2 reads FQGTGA. The CDR3 coding sequence is TGTGCCAGCAGCTTAATACCCCGCGCGGGGAGCCTGGAGGAGCAGTACTTC. Translated, it gives CASSLIPRAGSLEEQYF.

The J gene is TRBJ2-2, the V gene TRBV5-4; possible D gene TRBD2, 6 bases. V was shortened by 2 bases and J by 0 bases, with 11 bases between the two germline ends. The CDR3 length is 16 residues. Germline-derived CDR1 and CDR2 are SGHNT and YYREEE (reference sequence). The CDR3 sequence: CASSFKRAPNTGELFF. CDR3 DNA: TGTGCCAGCAGCTTCAAGCGGGCCCCGAACACCGGGGAGCTGTTTTTT.

CDR3 in amino acids: CASSLDRGNQPQHF. The CDR3, as DNA: TGTGCCAGCAGTTTGGACAGGGGGAATCAGCCCCAGCATTTT. The chain links TRBV27 to TRBJ1-5; 10 nucleotides match TRBD1. The CDR3 loop spans 14 amino acids. CDR1 and CDR2 (germline): MNHEY, SMNVEV (reference sequence). The junction had 0 bases not matched to a gene; V was cut back by 3 bases and J by 4 bases.

The V gene is TRBV30, the J gene TRBJ2-5, with a possible D match to TRBD1 (6 bases). The CDR3 sequence is 12 residues long. V was clipped by 5 bases and J by 4 bases, with 11 bases between them. The germline CDR1 and CDR2 sequences are GTSNPN and SVGIG (reference sequence). CDR3 DNA: TGTGCCTGGGCACAGGGTCGAGAGACCCAGTACTTC. This encodes CAWAQGRETQYF.

The gene calls are TRBV5-6 and TRBJ1-2, with 7 bases identical to TRBD1. CDR1 and CDR2 (germline): SGHDT, YYEEEE. CDR3 length equals 15 residues. Germline trimming cut 3 bases from V and 4 bases from J; bases unmatched to any gene: 9. The CDR3 here is CASSSVDRVFYGYTF. DNA of the CDR3: TGTGCCAGCAGCTCGGTCGACAGGGTTTTCTATGGCTACACCTTC. The complete variable domain, with remaining parts taken from reference TRBV5-6 and TRBJ1-2, reads DAGVTQSPTHLIKTRGQQVTLRCSPKSGHDTVSWYQQALGQGPQFIFQYYEEEERQRGNFPDRFSGHQFPNYSSELNVNALLLGDSALYLCASSSVDRVFYGYTFGSGTRLTVV.

The chain links TRBV7-2 to TRBJ2-7, with TRBD1 identical over 8 bases. The CDR3 runs 16 residues. V was clipped by 2 bases and J by 2 bases; unmatched bases: 8. The germline V gene encodes CDR1 SGHTA and CDR2 FQGNSA. The CDR3 protein is CASSLTGGGPPYEQYF. The DNA for the CDR3 is TGTGCCAGCAGCTTAACAGGGGGAGGACCCCCCTACGAGCAGTACTTC. Together with reference TRBV7-2 and TRBJ2-7, the CDR3 gives the full variable domain: GAGVSQSPSNKVTEKGKDVELRCDPISGHTALYWYRQSLGQGLEFLIYFQGNSAPDKSGLPSDRFSAERTGGSVSTLTIQRTQQEDSAVYLCASSLTGGGPPYEQYFGPGTRLTVT.

The genes are TRBV11-2 and TRBJ1-5; 8 nucleotides match TRBD1. This CDR3 is built from 13 residues. V gave up 4 bases and J gave up 5 bases; unmatched junction bases: 1. Germline CDR1 is SGHAT and CDR2 is FQNNGV. This CDR3 reads CASSSQGDQPQHF. In nucleotides, the CDR3 is TGTGCCAGCAGCTCACAGGGGGATCAGCCCCAGCATTTT.

This clone was observed a handful of times. The chain employs TRBV7-9 and TRBJ1-1, with a possible D match to TRBD1 (5 bases). V was pared by 1 base and J by 3 bases, with 12 bases between. The CDR3 extends over 15 amino acids. In germline, CDR1 is SEHNR, CDR2 FQNEAQ (reference sequence). CDR3: CASSLDAGQDTEAFF. CDR3 coding DNA: TGTGCCAGCAGCTTAGATGCAGGGCAGGACACTGAAGCTTTCTTT.

The V call is TRBV5-4, the J call TRBJ1-1; D ambiguous. The germline V gene encodes CDR1 SGHNT and CDR2 YYREEE (reference sequence). This CDR3 region has 14 residues. V was clipped by 1 base and J by 8 bases, with 15 bases between them. The CDR3 bases are TGTGCCAGCAGCTTGTCGGAGACGGCGGCCGAAGCTTTCTTT. It encodes CASSLSETAAEAFF.

V and J are TRBV6-5 and TRBJ2-7; 11 positions agree with TRBD2. In germline, CDR1 is MNHEY, CDR2 SVGAGI. The CDR3 contains 15 residues. With 7 bases clipped from V and 5 bases from J, the junction kept 10 bases outside the gene matches. CDR3 sequence: CASTHGSGGGNEQYV. Here the CDR3 DNA reads TGTGCCAGCACCCACGGTAGCGGGGGGGGTAACGAGCAGTACGTC.

This clone has just a few counts. This chain connects TRBV6-5 to TRBJ2-1; 7 nucleotides agree with TRBD2. The V gene end was trimmed by 3 bases and the J gene end by 0 bases; junction bases not matched to a gene: 5. Germline V CDR1 and CDR2: MNHEY, SVGAGI. This CDR3 has 16 amino acids. The CDR3 spells CASSYQRGSSYNEQFF. The CDR3 DNA follows: TGTGCCAGCAGTTATCAGCGGGGTAGCTCCTACAATGAGCAGTTCTTC.

The chain combines TRBV5-1 with TRBJ2-2; 7 nucleotides line up with TRBD1. CDR3 length: 13 amino acids. Germline V CDR1 and CDR2: SGHRS, YFSETQ. After removal of 6 bases from V and 4 bases from J, the junction contained 3 bases not matched to a gene. CDR3: CASKQGSTGELFF. As DNA, the CDR3 is TGCGCCAGCAAACAGGGGTCCACCGGGGAGCTGTTTTTT.

The table lists this clone with a few counts. CDR3 nucleotides: TGTGCCAGTAGTCACAGACAAGGCCAGAACACTGAAGCTTTCTTT. As protein: CASSHRQGQNTEAFF. The gene calls are TRBV19 and TRBJ1-1; no reliable D call. V lost 5 bases and J lost 1, with 14 bases in between. Germline values: CDR1 LNHDA, CDR2 SQIVND (reference sequence). The CDR3 sequence is 15 residues long.

This chain joins TRBV5-4 and TRBJ1-2; possible D gene TRBD1, 6 bases. The CDR3 covers 14 residues. Trimming pared 5 bases from V and 3 bases from J, leaving 14 bases between. CDR1 and CDR2 (germline): SGHNT, YYREEE (reference sequence). In DNA, the CDR3 is TGTGCCAGCAGTAACAGGGCTTCGGACTATGGCTACACCTTC. This gives the protein CASSNRASDYGYTF.

The gene calls are TRBV25-1 and TRBJ1-1, with no clear D. Trimming cost V 5 bases and J 7 bases, with 14 bases left between them. CDR3 length equals 13 residues. Germline lookup yields CDR1 MGHDK and CDR2 SYGVNS. Here the CDR3 reads CASSILTGFEAFF. DNA of the CDR3: TGTGCCAGCAGTATCTTGACGGGATTTGAAGCTTTCTTT.

This chain connects TRBV4-3 to TRBJ2-3; 10 nucleotides align to TRBD2. The CDR3 sequence is 16 residues long. CDR1 is LGHNA, CDR2 YSLEER, per germline. J was trimmed by 1 base and V by 3 bases; bases with no gene match: 4. The CDR3 coding sequence is TGCGCCAGCAGCCAGAGGACTAGCGGCGGCACAGATACGCAGTATTTT. It specifies CASSQRTSGGTDTQYF.

V and J are TRBV2 and TRBJ1-1, with D perhaps matching TRBD1 (6 bases). The ends were cut back, 7 bases at V and 1 base at J, with 10 bases in the middle. CDR1 is SNHLY, CDR2 FYNNEI, per germline. The CDR3 has 13 residues. Here the CDR3 reads CASNPTGNTEAFF. The DNA for the CDR3 is TGTGCCAGCAACCCGACAGGGAACACTGAAGCTTTCTTT.

The J gene is TRBJ1-3, the V gene TRBV2; 9 nucleotides line up with TRBD1. Germline-derived CDR1 and CDR2 are SNHLY and FYNNEI. The V and J ends lost 1 base and 3 bases, in that order; junction bases with no gene match: 1. The CDR3 length is 15 residues. The CDR3 here is CASSEGTGVGNTIYF. CDR3 nucleotide sequence: TGTGCCAGCAGTGAAGGGACAGGGGTTGGAAACACCATATATTTT.

This chain links TRBV7-9 with TRBJ2-7, with 8 bases that match TRBD2. This CDR3 spans 15 amino acids. Germline CDR1 reads SEHNR; CDR2 reads FQNEAQ (reference sequence). J lost 6 bases, V lost 5 bases, and 12 bases had no gene match. The CDR3 DNA sequence: TGTGCCAGCAGCGCATCCGGGACTAGTGGCTTCGAGCAGTACTTC. It encodes CASSASGTSGFEQYF.

This clone appeared a few times. V usage is TRBV9 and J usage is TRBJ2-7; 10 positions match TRBD2. CDR1 SGDLS and CDR2 YYNGEE come from the germline V gene. This CDR3 has 14 residues. With 4 bases clipped from V and 3 bases from J, the junction kept 4 bases outside the gene matches. CDR3 coding DNA: TGTGCCAGCAGCTTAGGACTAGCGGACTACGAGCAGTACTTC. It is translated as CASSLGLADYEQYF.

This chain connects TRBV19 to TRBJ2-3; no definite D call. This CDR3 region has 14 residues. V was clipped by 3 bases and J by 1 base, with 8 bases between them. Per the germline V gene, CDR1 is LNHDA and CDR2 is SQIVND (reference sequence). CDR3 amino acids: CASSISLRTDTQYF. In nucleotides, the CDR3 is TGTGCCAGTAGTATCAGTCTGCGCACAGATACGCAGTATTTT. The full variable domain, completed using reference TRBV19 and TRBJ2-3, is DGGITQSPKYLFRKEGQNVTLSCEQNLNHDAMYWYRQDPGQGLRLIYYSQIVNDFQKGDIAEGYSVSREKKESFPLTVTSAQKNPTAFYLCASSISLRTDTQYFGPGTRLTVL.